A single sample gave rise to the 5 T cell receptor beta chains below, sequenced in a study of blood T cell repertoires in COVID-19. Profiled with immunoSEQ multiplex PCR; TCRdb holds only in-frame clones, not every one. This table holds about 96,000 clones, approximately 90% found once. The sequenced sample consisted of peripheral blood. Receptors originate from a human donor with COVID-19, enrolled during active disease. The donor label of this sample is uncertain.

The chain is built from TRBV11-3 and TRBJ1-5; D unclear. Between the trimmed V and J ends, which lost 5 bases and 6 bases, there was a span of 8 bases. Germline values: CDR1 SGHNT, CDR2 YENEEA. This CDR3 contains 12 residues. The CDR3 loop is CASSPPGQPQHF. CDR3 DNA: TGTGCCAGCAGCCCCCCGGGTCAGCCCCAGCATTTT. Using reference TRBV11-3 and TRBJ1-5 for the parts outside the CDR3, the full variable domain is EAGVVQSPRYKIIEKKQPVAFWCNPISGHNTLYWYLQNLGQGPELLIRYENEEAVDDSQLPKDRFSAERLKGVDSTLKIQPAELGDSAVYLCASSPPGQPQHFGDGTRLSIL.

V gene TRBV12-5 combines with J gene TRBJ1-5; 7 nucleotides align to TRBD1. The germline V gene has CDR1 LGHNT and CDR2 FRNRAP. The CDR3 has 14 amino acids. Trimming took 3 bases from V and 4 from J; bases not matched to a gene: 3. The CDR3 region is CASGLGTVNQPQHF. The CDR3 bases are TGTGCTAGTGGTTTAGGGACAGTTAATCAGCCCCAGCATTTT.

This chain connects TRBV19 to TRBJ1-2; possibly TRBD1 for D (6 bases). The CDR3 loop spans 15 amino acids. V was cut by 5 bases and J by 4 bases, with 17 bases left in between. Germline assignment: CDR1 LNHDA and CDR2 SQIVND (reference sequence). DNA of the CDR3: TGTGCCAGTAGTCCCAACCCACAGGGAAGCTATGGCTACACCTTC. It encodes CASSPNPQGSYGYTF. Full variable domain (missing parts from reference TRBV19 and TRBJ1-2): DGGITQSPKYLFRKEGQNVTLSCEQNLNHDAMYWYRQDPGQGLRLIYYSQIVNDFQKGDIAEGYSVSREKKESFPLTVTSAQKNPTAFYLCASSPNPQGSYGYTFGSGTRLTVV.

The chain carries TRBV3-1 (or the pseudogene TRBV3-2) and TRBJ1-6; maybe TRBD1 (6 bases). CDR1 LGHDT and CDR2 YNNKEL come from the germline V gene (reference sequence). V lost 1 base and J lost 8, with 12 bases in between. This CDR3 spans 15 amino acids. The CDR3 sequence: CASSQGNRADSPLHF. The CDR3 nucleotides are TGTGCCAGCAGCCAAGGGAACAGGGCGGATTCACCCCTCCACTTT.

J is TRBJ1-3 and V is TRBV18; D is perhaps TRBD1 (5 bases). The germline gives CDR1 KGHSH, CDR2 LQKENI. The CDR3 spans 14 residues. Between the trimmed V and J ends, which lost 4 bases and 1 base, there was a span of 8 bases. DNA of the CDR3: TGTGCCAGCTCACTGGGGCCTTCTGGAAACACCATATATTTT. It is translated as CASSLGPSGNTIYF.